This T cell receptor beta chain emerged from a study of CD8+ T cells in alopecia areata. General study findings and limits: Lesional scalp displayed greater clonality than normal scalp, most notably in alopecia totalis/universalis.

The J segment lost 5 bases and the V segment lost 4 bases, leaving 7 bases of the junction unmatched. The CDR3 length is 15 residues. The germline V gene has CDR1 SGHTA and CDR2 FQGNSA. Following extraction, RNA underwent reverse transcription to cDNA, which served as the sequencing template. The data were produced by immunoSEQ multiplex PCR, yet TCRdb's version contains in-frame clones alone and is incomplete. This sample has more than 90,000 clones; roughly two thirds occur once, and the top ten carry approximately 3%. Cell sorting on a FACSAria was used to separate CD4+ and CD8+ T cells from the PBMCs. The sample holds a few counts of this clone. Its target is not known.

The rearrangement uses TRBV7-2 and TRBJ2-5, with 10 bases identical to TRBD2. Sequencing was done on a sample of CD4+ T cells sorted from blood. The TCR was taken from a human donor in good health. The CDR3 is CASSSPAGGWETQYF. In DNA form, the CDR3 reads TGTGCCAGCAGCTCTCCAGCGGGGGGGTGGGAGACCCAGTACTTC.